What follows are 10 T cell receptor beta chains derived from one specimen sequenced in a study of T cell repertoires in cytomegalovirus infection. MiXCR, applied by TCRdb to the reads, yields one record per CDR3 protein. The sample includes approximately 500,000 distinct CDR3 sequences, less than 30% seen only once; the top ten take less than 15%. Sequenced: PBMCs. Source of these receptors: a human donor in good health (CMV status not recorded). Some clones in this sample may be carry-over from other donors' samples.

The V and J genes are TRBV29-1 and TRBJ2-5; D may be TRBD1 (5 bases). CDR1 and CDR2 from the germline V gene are SQVTM and ANQGSEA. CDR3 length: 12 residues. V was cut by 6 bases and J by 4 bases, with 12 bases left in between. The CDR3 here is CSVGQGPETQYF. In DNA form, the CDR3 reads TGCAGCGTGGGGCAGGGCCCAGAGACCCAGTACTTC.

There are many counts of this clonotype. The chain is built from TRBV7-2 and TRBJ2-1; tentatively, D is TRBD2 (6 bases). Germline CDR1 reads SGHTA; CDR2 reads FQGNSA. This CDR3 is built from 15 residues. V dropped 5 bases and J dropped 3 bases, with 14 bases sitting between them. The CDR3 sequence: CASSLGGAVYNEQFF. The DNA for the CDR3 is TGTGCCAGCAGCCTGGGCGGGGCGGTCTACAATGAGCAGTTCTTC.

The chain combines TRBV24-1 with TRBJ2-5; a weak D match, TRBD1 (5 bases). Trimming cost V 3 bases and J 2 bases, with 12 bases left between them. Germline V gives CDR1 KGHDR, CDR2 SFDVKD. This CDR3 region has 15 residues. CDR3 residues: CATSDVQDLQETQYF. CDR3 in DNA: TGTGCCACCAGTGATGTACAGGACCTTCAAGAGACCCAGTACTTC.

The chain combines TRBV6-2 or TRBV6-3 with TRBJ2-7; D unclear. The CDR3 length is 13 residues. V gave up 2 bases and J gave up 1 base, with 6 bases separating them. Germline V CDR1 and CDR2: MNHEY, SVGEGT. The CDR3 sequence: CASSYARSYEQYV. The CDR3 DNA reads as TGTGCCAGCAGTTACGCCAGGTCCTACGAGCAGTACGTC.

This rearrangement joins TRBV11-2 to TRBJ2-1, with D perhaps being TRBD1 or TRBD2 (6 bases each). V was clipped by 4 bases and J by 9 bases, with 19 bases between them. Germline V lookup: CDR1 SGHAT, CDR2 FQNNGV. This CDR3 comprises 15 residues. For the CDR3, the DNA is TGTGCCAGCAGCTCGCTAATGGGGGGCTTGGTTGAGCAGTTCTTC. Translating gives CASSSLMGGLVEQFF.

The chain joins TRBV7-2 to TRBJ1-1; D gene uncertain. This CDR3 has 17 amino acids. Germline V gene lookup returns CDR1 SGHTA and CDR2 FQGNSA. V gave up 7 bases and J gave up 0 bases, with 21 bases separating them. The CDR3 coding sequence is TGTGCCAGCACCTTGAGCAGTGGGTCCACAGTGAACACTGAAGCTTTCTTT. As protein: CASTLSSGSTVNTEAFF.

J is TRBJ2-1 and V is TRBV14; weak D call: TRBD2 (5 bases). This CDR3 is 15 amino acids long. With 3 bases removed from V and 5 bases from J, the gap between germline ends came to 14 bases. The germline gives CDR1 SGHDN, CDR2 FVKESK. The DNA of the CDR3 is TGTGCCAGCAGCCATCGAGCGAGGGTGAACAATGAGCAGTTCTTC. As protein: CASSHRARVNNEQFF. Full variable domain (rest looked up from reference TRBV14 and TRBJ2-1): EAGVTQFPSHSVIEKGQTVTLRCDPISGHDNLYWYRRVMGKEIKFLLHFVKESKQDESGMPNNRFLAERTGGTYSTLKVQPAELEDSGVYFCASSHRARVNNEQFFGPGTRLTVL.

This clonotype was seen only a few times. J is TRBJ2-5 and V is TRBV6-1, with 11 bases matching TRBD1. Germline V gives CDR1 MNHNS, CDR2 SASEGT. The CDR3 spans 17 residues. V dropped 1 base and J dropped 5; count of bases not matched to a gene: 9. This chain's CDR3 is CASSEEIWTGGFETQYF. In DNA, the CDR3 is TGTGCCAGCAGTGAAGAAATTTGGACAGGGGGCTTTGAGACCCAGTACTTC.

This chain joins TRBV7-6 and TRBJ2-5, with 7 bases aligning to TRBD2. Per germline, CDR1 SGHVS and CDR2 FNYEAQ. The CDR3 extends over 17 amino acids. V lost 4 bases to trimming and J lost 7 bases; unmatched junction nucleotides: 18. The CDR3 DNA reads as TGTGCCAGCAGCTCCCCCGAGTCGGGCGGGGGTCGGGGGACCCAGTACTTC. Translation gives CASSSPESGGGRGTQYF.

The chain recombines TRBV5-6 with TRBJ2-7; D gene unclear. The CDR3 runs 10 residues. The V end lost 5 bases, the J end lost 2 bases, and 2 bases lay between the germline ends. Germline loops: CDR1 SGHDT, CDR2 YYEEEE. The CDR3 nucleotides read TGTGCCAGCAGAGCCTACGAGCAGTACGTC. It encodes CASRAYEQYV.